The 4 T cell receptor beta chains presented below share a single source sample, sequenced in a study of blood T cell repertoires in COVID-19. Only in-frame clones appear in the TCRdb table, and some are missing; sequencing was by immunoSEQ multiplex PCR. The sample holds roughly 200,000 clones, about four fifths seen once. The sequencing sample was made of peripheral blood. Receptor source: a man aged 45-65 years with active or convalescent COVID-19.

Worth noting for this clone: Compared with germline, one end of the junction differs, possibly owing to a read error. The V call is TRBV6-4, the J call TRBJ2-7; 8 bases agree with TRBD1. This CDR3 contains 14 residues. The germline V gene encodes CDR1 MRHNA and CDR2 SNTAGT. DNA of the CDR3: TGTGCCAGCAGAGACTGGACAGGGATCGACGAGCAGTACTTC. Translation: CASRDWTGIDEQYF.

CDR3 protein: CATSMGRDGEQYF. Written as DNA, the CDR3 is TGTGCCACCAGCATGGGGCGGGACGGCGAGCAGTACTTC. V usage is TRBV15 and J usage is TRBJ2-7, with D possibly matching TRBD2 (6 bases). Germline V gene sequence: CDR1 LNHNV, CDR2 YYDKDF (reference sequence). The V end was cut by 4 bases, the J end by 6 bases, with 13 bases between. The CDR3 contains 13 residues.

The chain combines TRBV19 with TRBJ2-4, with unresolved D. CDR1 is LNHDA and CDR2 is SQIVND in the germline V gene (reference sequence). This CDR3 is 13 amino acids long. V gave up 5 bases and J gave up 1 base, with 6 bases separating them. The CDR3 sequence: CASSREAKNIQYF. CDR3 nucleotides: TGTGCCAGTAGTCGAGAGGCCAAAAACATTCAGTACTTC.

This sequence joins TRBV27 and TRBJ2-5; TRBD2 matches at 15 bases. In germline, CDR1 is MNHEY, CDR2 SMNVEV (reference sequence). The CDR3 loop spans 17 amino acids. V lost 3 bases, J lost 9 bases, and 11 bases stayed unmatched. The CDR3 DNA reads TGTGCCAGCAGTTTCACCGGACTAGCGGGGGGGGCTGAGGCCCAGTACTTC. As protein: CASSFTGLAGGAEAQYF.